The rows below give T cell receptor beta chains drawn from one sample of a study of patients and donors after allogeneic stem cell transplantation. Using its own MiXCR run on the RT-PCR reads, TCRdb lists one record per CDR3 protein. This sample yields about 960,000 distinct CDR3 sequences, of which roughly 18% are seen a single time; approximately 5.9% belongs to the top ten. The sample consisted of blood, either unsorted or a sorted T cell fraction (not recorded which). The origin of the receptors is a human donor who was either an allogeneic HSCT recipient or a stem cell or donor lymphocyte infusion donor (not recorded which). It is not recorded whose cells these are; they may come from a transplant donor. CDR3s include the opening cysteine and the closing phenylalanine or tryptophan. The order of the fields is J gene, D gene, clone size, V gene, CDR3 DNA, CDR3 protein. D genes are given only for firm matches. Some rows mark clone size as missing; the rest say once, few, many or name a class of expanded clone.

j_call: TRBJ2-3; d_call: TRBD2; clone_size: many; v_call: TRBV20-1; cdr3_nt: TGCAGCCAACTAGCGGGTAAAACAGATACGCAGTATTTT; cdr3_aa: CSQLAGKTDTQYF
j_call: TRBJ2-7; d_call: NA; clone_size: few; v_call: TRBV7-3; cdr3_nt: TGTGCCAGCAGCTTAGGCCCCCAGAGCTCCTACGAGCAGTACTTC; cdr3_aa: CASSLGPQSSYEQYF
j_call: TRBJ2-7; d_call: TRBD1; clone_size: few; v_call: TRBV10-3; cdr3_nt: TGTGCCATCAGTGCTGGACAGGGGATAGGCGAGCAGTACTTC; cdr3_aa: CAISAGQGIGEQYF
j_call: TRBJ2-1; d_call: NA; clone_size: few; v_call: TRBV19; cdr3_nt: TGTGCCAGTAGTATTAGTGGTGATGAGCAGTTCTTC; cdr3_aa: CASSISGDEQFF
j_call: TRBJ2-3; d_call: TRBD1; clone_size: many; v_call: TRBV29-1; cdr3_nt: TGCAGCGTTGACTCGGACAGGGGCCGCACAGATACGCAGTATTTT; cdr3_aa: CSVDSDRGRTDTQYF
j_call: TRBJ1-1; d_call: NA; clone_size: NA; v_call: TRBV5-1; cdr3_nt: TGCGCCAGCAAGGGTGCGGGGACGGGGAACACTGAAGCTTTCTTT; cdr3_aa: CASKGAGTGNTEAFF
j_call: TRBJ2-1; d_call: NA; clone_size: many; v_call: TRBV12-3/TRBV12-4; cdr3_nt: TGTGCCAGCAGTTTAGGGGGAGGCCAGTACTATGAGCAGTTCTTC; cdr3_aa: CASSLGGGQYYEQFF
j_call: TRBJ2-1; d_call: NA; clone_size: NA; v_call: TRBV27; cdr3_nt: TGTGCCAGCAGTGATTGGAACTCCTACAATGAGCAGTTCTTC; cdr3_aa: CASSDWNSYNEQFF
j_call: TRBJ1-2; d_call: TRBD1; clone_size: NA; v_call: TRBV7-9; cdr3_nt: TGTGCCAGCAGCCCTGACAGGGAAGGGAACTATGGCTACACCTTC; cdr3_aa: CASSPDREGNYGYTF
j_call: TRBJ2-2; d_call: NA; clone_size: NA; v_call: TRBV25-1; cdr3_nt: TGTGCCAGCAGTGCGATCGGGGCCGTCGGGGAGCTGTTTTTT; cdr3_aa: CASSAIGAVGELFF
j_call: TRBJ2-7; d_call: TRBD1; clone_size: NA; v_call: TRBV20-1; cdr3_nt: TGCAGTGCTAGATCAGGACAGGGGGCGTGGGAGCAGTACTTC; cdr3_aa: CSARSGQGAWEQYF
j_call: TRBJ1-2; d_call: TRBD1; clone_size: NA; v_call: TRBV13; cdr3_nt: TGTGCCAGCAGCTCCAATCACCGTCGGACAGGGCTTAACTATGGCTACACCTTC; cdr3_aa: CASSSNHRRTGLNYGYTF
j_call: TRBJ1-4; d_call: NA; clone_size: NA; v_call: TRBV20-1; cdr3_nt: TGCAGTGCTAGAGATGGGGCGGCTAATGAAAAACTGTTTTTT; cdr3_aa: CSARDGAANEKLFF
j_call: TRBJ1-2; d_call: NA; clone_size: NA; v_call: TRBV6-1; cdr3_nt: TGTGCCAGCACCAGGGGACAAGTTAACTATGGCTACACCTTC; cdr3_aa: CASTRGQVNYGYTF
j_call: TRBJ2-1; d_call: TRBD2; clone_size: NA; v_call: TRBV9; cdr3_nt: TGTGCCAGCAGCGTAGCCCCGGGAGGGCCTTTCCATGAGCAGTTCTTC; cdr3_aa: CASSVAPGGPFHEQFF
j_call: TRBJ1-2; d_call: TRBD1; clone_size: NA; v_call: TRBV7-2; cdr3_nt: TGTGCCAGCAGCTTTAGCAGGACCGGGACAGATCTTAGCGGCTACACCTTC; cdr3_aa: CASSFSRTGTDLSGYTF